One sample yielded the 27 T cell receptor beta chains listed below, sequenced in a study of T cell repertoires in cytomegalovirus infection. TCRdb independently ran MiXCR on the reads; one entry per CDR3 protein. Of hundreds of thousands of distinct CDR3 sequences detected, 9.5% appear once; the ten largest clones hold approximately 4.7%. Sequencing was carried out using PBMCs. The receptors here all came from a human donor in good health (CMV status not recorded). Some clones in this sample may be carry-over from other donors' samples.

Written as DNA, the CDR3 is TGCAGTGCTCAGTCGGAAAATCAGCCCCAGCATTTT. Translation: CSAQSENQPQHF. The rearrangement uses TRBV20-1 and TRBJ1-5; no firm D call. The CDR3 sequence is 12 residues long. V was cut by 5 bases and J by 4 bases, with 9 bases left in between. Germline assignment: CDR1 DFQATT and CDR2 SNEGSKA (reference sequence).

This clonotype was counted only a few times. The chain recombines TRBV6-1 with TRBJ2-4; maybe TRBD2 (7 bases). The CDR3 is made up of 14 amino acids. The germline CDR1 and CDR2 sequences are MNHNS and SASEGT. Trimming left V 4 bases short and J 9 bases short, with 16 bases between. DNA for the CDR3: TGTGCCAGCAGTGTGGGGAGGGGGGGGTTCATTCAGTACTTC. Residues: CASSVGRGGFIQYF.

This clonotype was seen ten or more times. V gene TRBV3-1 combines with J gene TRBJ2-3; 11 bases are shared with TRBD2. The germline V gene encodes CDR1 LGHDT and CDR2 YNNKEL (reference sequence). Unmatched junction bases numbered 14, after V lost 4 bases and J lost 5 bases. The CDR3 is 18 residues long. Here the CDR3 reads CASSLNGASGGPLDTQYF. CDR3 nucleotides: TGTGCCAGCAGCCTGAATGGAGCTAGCGGGGGGCCCCTAGATACGCAGTATTTT.

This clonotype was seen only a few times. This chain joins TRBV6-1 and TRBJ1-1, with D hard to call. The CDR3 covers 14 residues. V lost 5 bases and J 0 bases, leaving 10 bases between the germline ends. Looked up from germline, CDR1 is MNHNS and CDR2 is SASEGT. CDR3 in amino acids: CASSRAVMNTEAFF. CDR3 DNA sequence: TGTGCCAGCAGTAGGGCGGTCATGAACACTGAAGCTTTCTTT.

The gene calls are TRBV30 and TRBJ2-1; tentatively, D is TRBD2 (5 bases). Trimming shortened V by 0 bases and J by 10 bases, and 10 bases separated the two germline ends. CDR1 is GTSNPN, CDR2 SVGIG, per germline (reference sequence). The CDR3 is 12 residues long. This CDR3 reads CAWSVRTGEQFF. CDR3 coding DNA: TGTGCCTGGAGTGTCAGGACGGGAGAGCAGTTCTTC.

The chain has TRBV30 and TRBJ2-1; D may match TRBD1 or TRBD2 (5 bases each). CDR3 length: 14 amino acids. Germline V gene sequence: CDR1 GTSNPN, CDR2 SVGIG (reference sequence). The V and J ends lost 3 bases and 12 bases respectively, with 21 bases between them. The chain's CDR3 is CAWSLSPGTIGQFF. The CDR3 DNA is TGTGCCTGGAGCCTTAGTCCCGGGACGATAGGGCAGTTCTTC.

CDR3 DNA sequence: TGTGCCAGCAGCTTAGAGGGACAGCGAGAGACCCAGTACTTC. Translated: CASSLEGQRETQYF. This chain uses TRBV7-3 with TRBJ2-5; 7 positions agree with TRBD1. The CDR3 contains 14 residues. V gave up 2 bases and J gave up 4 bases; unmatched junction bases: 4. Germline assignment: CDR1 SGHTA and CDR2 FQGTGA.

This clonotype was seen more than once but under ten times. CDR3 DNA sequence: TGTGCCACCGGATCCTCTGGGGTTAAAGAGACCCAGTACTTC. Encoded protein: CATGSSGVKETQYF. The rearrangement joins TRBV24-1 to TRBJ2-5; D unclear. CDR3 length: 14 amino acids. Germline lookup yields CDR1 KGHDR and CDR2 SFDVKD. V lost 9 bases and J lost 3, with 16 bases in between.

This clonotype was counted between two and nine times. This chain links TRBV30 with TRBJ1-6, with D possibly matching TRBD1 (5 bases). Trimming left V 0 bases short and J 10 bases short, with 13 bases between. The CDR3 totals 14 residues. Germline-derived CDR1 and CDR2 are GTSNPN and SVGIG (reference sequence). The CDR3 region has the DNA TGTGCCTGGAGTGTGGGCAGGGAGACGTCACCCCTCCACTTT. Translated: CAWSVGRETSPLHF.

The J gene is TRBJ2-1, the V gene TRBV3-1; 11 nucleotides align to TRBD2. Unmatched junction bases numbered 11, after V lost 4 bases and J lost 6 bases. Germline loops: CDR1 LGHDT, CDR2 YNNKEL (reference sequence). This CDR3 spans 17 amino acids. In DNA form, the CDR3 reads TGTGCCAGCAGCCTCCGTGGGGGTAGCGGGGGGGGCAATGAGCAGTTCTTC. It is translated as CASSLRGGSGGGNEQFF.

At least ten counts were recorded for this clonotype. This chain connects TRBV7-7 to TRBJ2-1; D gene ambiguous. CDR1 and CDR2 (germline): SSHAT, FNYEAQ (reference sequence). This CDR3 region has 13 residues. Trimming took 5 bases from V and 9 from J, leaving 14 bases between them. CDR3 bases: TGTGCCAGCAGCGTATCAGTGGCCCTTGAGCAGTTCTTC. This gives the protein CASSVSVALEQFF.

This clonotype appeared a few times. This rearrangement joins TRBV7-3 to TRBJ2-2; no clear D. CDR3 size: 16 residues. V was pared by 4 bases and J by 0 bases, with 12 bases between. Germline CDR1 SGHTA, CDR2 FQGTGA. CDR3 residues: CASSSSATTNTGELFF. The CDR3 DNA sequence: TGTGCCAGCAGCTCTTCCGCGACAACGAACACCGGGGAGCTGTTTTTT.

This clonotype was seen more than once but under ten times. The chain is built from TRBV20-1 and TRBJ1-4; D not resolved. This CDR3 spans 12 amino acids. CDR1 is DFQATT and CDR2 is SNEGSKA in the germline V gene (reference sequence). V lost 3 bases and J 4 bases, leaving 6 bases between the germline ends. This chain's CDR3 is CSASSDNEKLFF. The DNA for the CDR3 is TGCAGTGCTAGCAGCGATAATGAAAAACTGTTTTTT.

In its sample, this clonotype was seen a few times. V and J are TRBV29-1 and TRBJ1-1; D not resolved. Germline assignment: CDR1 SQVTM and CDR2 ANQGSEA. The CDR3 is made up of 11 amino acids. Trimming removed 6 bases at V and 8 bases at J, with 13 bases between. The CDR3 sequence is CSVPSLGEAFF. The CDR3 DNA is TGCAGCGTCCCTTCCCTCGGGGAAGCTTTCTTT.

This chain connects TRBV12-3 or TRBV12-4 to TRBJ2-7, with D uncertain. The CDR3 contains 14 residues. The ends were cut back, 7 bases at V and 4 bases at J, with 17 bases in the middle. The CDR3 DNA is TGTGCCAGCACCTCAGGAAGATTCAGATACGAGCAGTACTTC. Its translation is CASTSGRFRYEQYF.

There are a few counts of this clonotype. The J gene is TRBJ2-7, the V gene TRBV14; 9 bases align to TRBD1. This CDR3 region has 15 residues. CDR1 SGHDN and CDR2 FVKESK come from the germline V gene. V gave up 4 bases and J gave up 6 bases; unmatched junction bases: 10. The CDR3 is CASSLRGTGIGEQYF. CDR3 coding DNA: TGTGCCAGCAGCCTCCGTGGGACAGGGATAGGCGAGCAGTACTTC. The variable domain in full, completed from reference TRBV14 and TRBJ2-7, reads EAGVTQFPSHSVIEKGQTVTLRCDPISGHDNLYWYRRVMGKEIKFLLHFVKESKQDESGMPNNRFLAERTGGTYSTLKVQPAELEDSGVYFCASSLRGTGIGEQYFGPGTRLTVT.

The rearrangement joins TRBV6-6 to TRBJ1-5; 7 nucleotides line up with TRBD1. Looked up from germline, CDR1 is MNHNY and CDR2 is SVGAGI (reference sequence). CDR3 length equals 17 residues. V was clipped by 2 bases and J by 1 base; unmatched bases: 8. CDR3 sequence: CASSYNMGTVSNQPQHF. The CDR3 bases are TGTGCCAGCAGTTACAATATGGGGACAGTCAGCAATCAGCCCCAGCATTTT.

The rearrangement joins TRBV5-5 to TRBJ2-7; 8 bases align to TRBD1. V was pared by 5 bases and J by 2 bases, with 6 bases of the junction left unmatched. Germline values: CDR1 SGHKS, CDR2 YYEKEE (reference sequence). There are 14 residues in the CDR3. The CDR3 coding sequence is TGTGCCAGCAGTCACCGACAGGGGACCTACGAGCAGTACTTC. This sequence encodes CASSHRQGTYEQYF.

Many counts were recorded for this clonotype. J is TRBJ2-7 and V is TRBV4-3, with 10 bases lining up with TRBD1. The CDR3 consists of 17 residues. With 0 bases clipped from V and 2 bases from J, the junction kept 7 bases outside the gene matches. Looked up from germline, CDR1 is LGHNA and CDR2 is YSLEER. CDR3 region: CASSQDHWDRGTYEQYF. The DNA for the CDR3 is TGCGCCAGCAGCCAAGACCATTGGGACAGGGGAACCTACGAGCAGTACTTC.

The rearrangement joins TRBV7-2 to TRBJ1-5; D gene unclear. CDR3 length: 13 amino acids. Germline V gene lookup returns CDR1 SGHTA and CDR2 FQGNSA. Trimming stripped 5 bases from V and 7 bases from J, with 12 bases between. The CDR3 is CASSPESRQPQHF. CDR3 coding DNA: TGTGCCAGCAGCCCAGAGTCTCGGCAGCCCCAGCATTTT.

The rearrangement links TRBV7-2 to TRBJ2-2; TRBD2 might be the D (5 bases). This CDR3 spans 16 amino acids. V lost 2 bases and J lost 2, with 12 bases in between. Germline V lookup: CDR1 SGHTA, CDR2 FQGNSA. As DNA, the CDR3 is TGTGCCAGCAGCTTACGTGTGGGAGTAAACACCGGGGAGCTGTTTTTT. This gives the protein CASSLRVGVNTGELFF. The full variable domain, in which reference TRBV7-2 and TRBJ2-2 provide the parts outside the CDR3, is GAGVSQSPSNKVTEKGKDVELRCDPISGHTALYWYRQSLGQGLEFLIYFQGNSAPDKSGLPSDRFSAERTGGSVSTLTIQRTQQEDSAVYLCASSLRVGVNTGELFFGEGSRLTVL.

CDR3 in amino acids: CASRSGQEGPYEQYF. The CDR3 DNA is TGTGCCAGCAGATCTGGACAGGAAGGGCCCTACGAGCAGTACTTC. The rearrangement uses TRBV12-3 or TRBV12-4 and TRBJ2-7, with 7 bases fitting TRBD1. This CDR3 contains 15 residues. The J segment lost 2 bases and the V segment lost 6 bases, leaving 10 bases of the junction unmatched.

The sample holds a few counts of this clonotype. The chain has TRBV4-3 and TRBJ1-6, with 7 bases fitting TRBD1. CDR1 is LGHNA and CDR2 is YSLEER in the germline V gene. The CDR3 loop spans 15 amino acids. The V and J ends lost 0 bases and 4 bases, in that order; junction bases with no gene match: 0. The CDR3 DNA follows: TGCGCCAGCAGCCAAGAGACAGGGTATAATTCACCCCTCCACTTT. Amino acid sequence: CASSQETGYNSPLHF.

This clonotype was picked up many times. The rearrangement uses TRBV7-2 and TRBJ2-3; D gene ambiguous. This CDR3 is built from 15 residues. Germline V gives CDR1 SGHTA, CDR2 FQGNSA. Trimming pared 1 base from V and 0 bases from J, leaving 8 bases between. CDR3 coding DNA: TGTGCCAGCAGCTTAGTTCGAGTTAGCACAGATACGCAGTATTTT. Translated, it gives CASSLVRVSTDTQYF. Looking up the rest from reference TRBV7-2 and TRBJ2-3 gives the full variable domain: GAGVSQSPSNKVTEKGKDVELRCDPISGHTALYWYRQSLGQGLEFLIYFQGNSAPDKSGLPSDRFSAERTGGSVSTLTIQRTQQEDSAVYLCASSLVRVSTDTQYFGPGTRLTVL.

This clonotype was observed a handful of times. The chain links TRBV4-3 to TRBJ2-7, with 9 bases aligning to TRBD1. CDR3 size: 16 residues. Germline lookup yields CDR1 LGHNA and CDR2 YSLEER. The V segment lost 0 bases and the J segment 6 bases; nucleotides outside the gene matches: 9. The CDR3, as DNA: TGCGCCAGCAGCCAAGATTTTGGGACAGGGAGAAGCGAGCAGTACTTC. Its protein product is CASSQDFGTGRSEQYF.

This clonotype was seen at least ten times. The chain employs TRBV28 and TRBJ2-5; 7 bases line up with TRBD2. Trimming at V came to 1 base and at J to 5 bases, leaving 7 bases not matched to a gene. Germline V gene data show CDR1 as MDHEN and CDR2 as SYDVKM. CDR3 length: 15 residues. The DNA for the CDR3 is TGTGCCAGCAGTTTATCCGCGGGGGTAGTGGAGACCCAGTACTTC. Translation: CASSLSAGVVETQYF.

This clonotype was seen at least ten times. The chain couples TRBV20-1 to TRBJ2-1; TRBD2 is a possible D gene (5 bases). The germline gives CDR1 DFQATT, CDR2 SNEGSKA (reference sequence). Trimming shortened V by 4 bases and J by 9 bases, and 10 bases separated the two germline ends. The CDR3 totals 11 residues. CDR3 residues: CSATDYPEQFF. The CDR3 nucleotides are TGCAGTGCTACCGACTACCCTGAGCAGTTCTTC.